What follows are 28 T cell receptor beta chains derived from one specimen sequenced in a study of blood T cell repertoires in COVID-19. The protocol was immunoSEQ multiplex PCR, while the TCRdb copy is restricted to in-frame clones and leaves out a portion. Seen here are 100,000 or so clones, about 92% observed once, and the top ten hold 6.3%. The sequencing sample was made of peripheral blood. Receptor source: a woman in her sixties or seventies with active COVID-19.

This clone was counted a single time. V usage is TRBV5-1 and J usage is TRBJ2-5; possible D gene TRBD1, 6 bases. V shed 5 bases and J shed 5 bases, with 13 bases lying between them. CDR1 is SGHRS and CDR2 is YFSETQ in the germline V gene. The CDR3 contains 13 residues. The CDR3 region is CASRFQGRETQYF. The CDR3 DNA reads as TGCGCCAGCAGGTTCCAGGGGCGGGAGACCCAGTACTTC. The entire variable domain, with the rest obtained from reference TRBV5-1 and TRBJ2-5, is as follows: KAGVTQTPRYLIKTRGQQVTLSCSPISGHRSVSWYQQTPGQGLQFLFEYFSETQRNKGNFPGRFSGRQFSNSRSEMNVSTLELGDSALYLCASRFQGRETQYFGPGTRLLVL.

This chain uses TRBV5-4 with TRBJ2-7; TRBD2 might be the D (7 bases). V lost 10 bases and J 2 bases, leaving 16 bases between the germline ends. Germline loops: CDR1 SGHNT, CDR2 YYREEE (reference sequence). This CDR3 comprises 13 residues. CDR3 nucleotides: TGTGCCGTTGGGGGCGGGAGAACCTACGAGCAGTACTTC. Translating it yields CAVGGGRTYEQYF.

This clone was seen once. The rearrangement links TRBV28 to TRBJ1-1, with D maybe TRBD1 (6 bases). The CDR3 length is 16 residues. V was shortened by 5 bases and J by 0 bases, with 16 bases between the two germline ends. The germline V gene encodes CDR1 MDHEN and CDR2 SYDVKM. DNA of the CDR3: TGTGCCAGCAGTAGAATTTCGGGGGGCTTGAACACTGAAGCTTTCTTT. It is translated as CASSRISGGLNTEAFF.

V gene TRBV19 combines with J gene TRBJ2-7; D might be TRBD1 (6 bases). Between the trimmed V and J ends, which lost 5 bases and 2 bases, there was a span of 16 bases. The CDR3 is 15 residues long. Germline V gene sequence: CDR1 LNHDA, CDR2 SQIVND (reference sequence). CDR3 in amino acids: CASSLVGQRTYEQYF. In DNA form, the CDR3 reads TGTGCCAGTAGTCTAGTCGGACAGCGAACCTACGAGCAGTACTTC. Full variable domain (rest looked up from reference TRBV19 and TRBJ2-7): DGGITQSPKYLFRKEGQNVTLSCEQNLNHDAMYWYRQDPGQGLRLIYYSQIVNDFQKGDIAEGYSVSREKKESFPLTVTSAQKNPTAFYLCASSLVGQRTYEQYFGPGTRLTVT.

The rearrangement uses TRBV9 and TRBJ2-3; TRBD2 agrees at 8 bases. Trimming took 3 bases from V and 9 from J; bases not matched to a gene: 9. CDR1 and CDR2 (germline): SGDLS, YYNGEE. The CDR3 loop spans 14 amino acids. DNA of the CDR3: TGTGCCAGCAGCGCCAGCGGGAGAGGAGGGACGCAGTATTTT. It is translated as CASSASGRGGTQYF.

The chain is built from TRBV19 and TRBJ1-5; 7 bases are a match to TRBD1. Germline lookup yields CDR1 LNHDA and CDR2 SQIVND (reference sequence). Trimming at V came to 5 bases and at J to 14 bases, leaving 18 bases not matched to a gene. CDR3 length: 15 amino acids. CDR3 amino acids: CASSLTGQTALVKHF. The CDR3 coding sequence is TGTGCCAGTAGTCTAACGGGACAGACGGCACTGGTTAAGCATTTT.

This chain connects TRBV18 to TRBJ2-7; TRBD1 matches at 7 bases. The CDR3 loop spans 14 amino acids. Germline loops: CDR1 KGHSH, CDR2 LQKENI. With 5 bases clipped from V and 2 bases from J, the junction kept 6 bases outside the gene matches. The CDR3 region has the DNA TGTGCCAGCTCATCATCGACAGGGACCTACGAGCAGTACTTC. Translation gives CASSSSTGTYEQYF. Complete variable domain (other parts from reference TRBV18 and TRBJ2-7): NAGVMQNPRHLVRRRGQEARLRCSPMKGHSHVYWYRQLPEEGLKFMVYLQKENIIDESGMPKERFSAEFPKEGPSILRIQQVVRGDSAAYFCASSSSTGTYEQYFGPGTRLTVT.

The chain has TRBV7-9 and TRBJ2-1, with 9 bases that match TRBD1. The CDR3 loop spans 15 amino acids. Germline V lookup: CDR1 SEHNR, CDR2 FQNEAQ (reference sequence). The trim removed 3 bases at V and 7 bases at J, leaving 7 bases unmatched. CDR3: CASSFPGQGGNEQFF. The DNA for the CDR3 is TGTGCCAGCAGCTTCCCGGGACAGGGAGGGAATGAGCAGTTCTTC.

This clone has a single count. The rearrangement joins TRBV3-1 (or the pseudogene TRBV3-2) to TRBJ2-1; D remains ambiguous. The CDR3 runs 12 residues. Germline CDR1 and CDR2: LGHDT and YNNKEL (reference sequence). V was pared by 8 bases and J by 6 bases, with 11 bases between. CDR3 nucleotide sequence: TGTGCCAGCGAGAGTACGATCAATGAGCAGTTCTTC. It specifies CASESTINEQFF.

The CDR3 here is CASSTAIGNTIYF. The CDR3 DNA follows: TGTGCCAGTAGTACAGCGATAGGAAACACCATATATTTT. The rearrangement uses TRBV19 and TRBJ1-3; D uncertain. The germline V gene has CDR1 LNHDA and CDR2 SQIVND (reference sequence). This CDR3 is built from 13 residues. The V end was cut by 4 bases, the J end by 4 bases, with 8 bases between.

The chain is built from TRBV5-1 and TRBJ1-2; 11 nucleotides match TRBD1. The V gene's germline CDR1 is SGHRS and CDR2 YFSETQ. Trimming cost V 7 bases and J 6 bases; bases outside gene matches: 8. This CDR3 has 14 amino acids. In DNA, the CDR3 is TGCGCCAGCCAAACGGACAGGGGGCTCGATGGCTACACCTTC. Encoded protein: CASQTDRGLDGYTF.

CDR3 sequence (DNA): TGTGCCAGCAGCCAAGCCCGACAGGTCTACGAGCAGTACTTC. This translates into CASSQARQVYEQYF. The V gene is TRBV3-1 (or the pseudogene TRBV3-2), the J gene TRBJ2-7; TRBD1 is a possible D gene (6 bases). The CDR3 length is 14 residues. V lost 1 base, J lost 3 bases, and 10 bases lay in between. The germline V gene encodes CDR1 LGHDT and CDR2 YNNKEL (reference sequence).

This clone was seen only once. V is TRBV6-5 and J is TRBJ1-2; 7 bases line up with TRBD1. The CDR3 loop spans 13 amino acids. J gave up 8 bases and V 4 bases, and 7 bases lay outside the gene matches. Germline V CDR1 and CDR2: MNHEY, SVGAGI. In DNA, the CDR3 is TGTGCCAGCAGTTGGGGTGACAGGGACGGCTACACCTTC. As protein: CASSWGDRDGYTF.

This clone was seen a single time. V and J are TRBV6-6 and TRBJ1-5, with D perhaps TRBD1 (6 bases). Germline V gene sequence: CDR1 MNHNY, CDR2 SVGAGI (reference sequence). The CDR3 contains 20 residues. Trimming left V 7 bases short and J 3 bases short, with 31 bases between. The CDR3 is CASNPSQGGPINGHNQPQHF. CDR3 bases: TGTGCCAGCAATCCATCGCAAGGGGGACCGATTAATGGGCACAATCAGCCCCAGCATTTT.

In this sample, this clone turned up once. This rearrangement joins TRBV3-1 (or the pseudogene TRBV3-2) to TRBJ2-7; tentative D call: TRBD2 (6 bases). CDR1 is LGHDT, CDR2 YNNKEL, per germline (reference sequence). CDR3 length: 15 amino acids. Trimming removed 4 bases at V and 7 bases at J, with 20 bases between. CDR3 amino acids: CASSLGGSGGQEQYF. In DNA form, the CDR3 reads TGTGCCAGCAGCCTCGGTGGTAGCGGCGGGCAGGAGCAGTACTTC.

The chain is built from TRBV7-9 and TRBJ2-5; 7 bases are shared with TRBD2. CDR3 length: 15 residues. V trimming: 0 bases; J trimming: 1 base; junction bases outside the gene matches: 2. Germline V gene sequence: CDR1 SEHNR, CDR2 FQNEAQ (reference sequence). The CDR3, as DNA: TGTGCCAGCAGCTTAGCGTGGGGGGGCCAAGAGACCCAGTACTTC. Translated: CASSLAWGGQETQYF.

The gene calls are TRBV11-2 and TRBJ2-6; 8 bases map to TRBD2. V was clipped by 7 bases and J by 2 bases; unmatched bases: 16. The CDR3 has 19 amino acids. Germline lookup yields CDR1 SGHAT and CDR2 FQNNGV. CDR3 DNA sequence: TGTGCCAGCACGCAGGACGGGGGGGCGGCGGGGACTGGGGCCAACGTCCTGACTTTC. Translating gives CASTQDGGAAGTGANVLTF.

V gene TRBV24-1 combines with J gene TRBJ2-7, with TRBD1 identical over 9 bases. Trimming removed 4 bases from V and 0 bases from J; junction bases left unmatched: 6. Germline lookup yields CDR1 KGHDR and CDR2 SFDVKD. This CDR3 contains 16 residues. The DNA for the CDR3 is TGTGCCACCAGTGACCCTGGGACAGGGAGCTCCTACGAGCAGTACTTC. Residues: CATSDPGTGSSYEQYF.

This chain joins TRBV10-2 and TRBJ2-2; D may be TRBD1 (6 bases). The CDR3 runs to 14 residues. V lost 5 bases to trimming and J lost 3 bases, with 10 bases between them. Germline V CDR1 and CDR2: WSHSY, SAAADI. CDR3 coding DNA: TGCGCCAGCAGTCCACAGGGATACACCGGGGAGCTGTTTTTT. As protein: CASSPQGYTGELFF.

The gene calls are TRBV6-5 and TRBJ2-5; 10 positions agree with TRBD1. CDR3 size: 14 residues. Germline lookup yields CDR1 MNHEY and CDR2 SVGAGI. The junction had 7 bases not matched to a gene; V was cut back by 6 bases and J by 6 bases. The CDR3 sequence: CASSRGQGEKTQYF. CDR3 sequence (DNA): TGTGCCAGCAGCCGTGGACAGGGGGAGAAGACCCAGTACTTC.

The chain has TRBV24-1 and TRBJ2-5; 12 nucleotides align to TRBD1. After removal of 3 bases from V and 4 bases from J, the junction contained 5 bases not matched to a gene. The CDR3 loop spans 16 amino acids. Germline CDR1 reads KGHDR; CDR2 reads SFDVKD. The CDR3 region is CATSDVGTGGAETQYF. CDR3 nucleotide sequence: TGTGCCACCAGTGATGTTGGGACAGGGGGCGCAGAGACCCAGTACTTC.

The gene calls are TRBV18 and TRBJ2-7; D gene unclear. Germline V gives CDR1 KGHSH, CDR2 LQKENI. The CDR3 is 13 amino acids. V gave up 0 bases and J gave up 5 bases, with 8 bases separating them. The CDR3 coding sequence is TGTGCCAGCTCACCACCTAGAGTCCACGAGCAGTACTTC. It specifies CASSPPRVHEQYF.

The rearrangement links TRBV9 to TRBJ2-2; D perhaps matches TRBD1 (6 bases). There are 15 residues in the CDR3. Germline-derived CDR1 and CDR2 are SGDLS and YYNGEE. V was clipped by 1 base and J by 4 bases, with 11 bases between them. The DNA for the CDR3 is TGTGCCAGCAGCGTACAGGGGTCTGGCACCGGGGAGCTGTTTTTT. Its translation: CASSVQGSGTGELFF.

V gene TRBV6-6 combines with J gene TRBJ1-1, with 9 bases lining up with TRBD1. This CDR3 spans 15 amino acids. V was clipped by 5 bases and J by 4 bases; unmatched bases: 8. Per the germline V gene, CDR1 is MNHNY and CDR2 is SVGAGI (reference sequence). The CDR3 sequence is CASSPRTGDSTEAFF. CDR3 bases: TGTGCCAGCAGTCCTAGGACAGGGGATAGCACTGAAGCTTTCTTT.

The V gene is TRBV20-1, the J gene TRBJ1-5; perhaps TRBD1 as D (5 bases). This CDR3 is built from 12 residues. Between the trimmed V and J ends, which lost 3 bases and 5 bases, there was a span of 8 bases. Germline V gene sequence: CDR1 DFQATT, CDR2 SNEGSKA (reference sequence). The CDR3: CSASVGDQPQHF. CDR3 coding DNA: TGCAGTGCTAGTGTAGGGGATCAGCCCCAGCATTTT.

This clone was observed once. The chain uses TRBV6-5 and TRBJ2-2; TRBD2 matches at 9 bases. CDR3 size: 16 residues. The V segment lost 2 bases and the J segment 2 bases; nucleotides outside the gene matches: 3. Germline lookup yields CDR1 MNHEY and CDR2 SVGAGI. Written as DNA, the CDR3 is TGTGCCAGCAGTTACCTTAGCGGGAGAAACACCGGGGAGCTGTTTTTT. Translated, it gives CASSYLSGRNTGELFF.

This chain joins TRBV5-6 and TRBJ2-7; perhaps TRBD2 as D (6 bases). Germline CDR1 SGHDT, CDR2 YYEEEE. This CDR3 comprises 12 residues. With 4 bases removed from V and 3 bases from J, the gap between germline ends came to 8 bases. The CDR3 is CASSPGGYEQYF. As DNA, the CDR3 is TGTGCCAGCAGCCCCGGGGGCTACGAGCAGTACTTC.

The chain carries TRBV27 and TRBJ1-2; the match to TRBD1 covers 7 bases. Trimming removed 8 bases from V and 4 bases from J; junction bases left unmatched: 13. In germline, CDR1 is MNHEY, CDR2 SMNVEV (reference sequence). CDR3 size: 15 residues. The CDR3 DNA follows: TGTGCCAGCTGCTCTGTTGGCACAGGGGCCTATGGCTACACCTTC. Encoded protein: CASCSVGTGAYGYTF.